Each of the 15 T cell receptor beta chains below was sequenced from the same sample in a study of response to subunit inactivated influenza vaccine. MiXCR, applied by TCRdb to the RT-PCR reads, yields one record per CDR3 protein. The sample records about 700,000 distinct CDR3 sequences, approximately 15% being singletons. Specimen: PBMCs from blood, collected roughly 2 weeks before vaccination. All receptors derive from a man aged 50 to 59 who received an inactivated influenza vaccine.

The chain couples TRBV3-1 to TRBJ2-1, with unresolved D. Germline V lookup: CDR1 LGHDT, CDR2 YNNKEL (reference sequence). This CDR3 spans 12 amino acids. The ends were cut back, 4 bases at V and 3 bases at J, with 4 bases in the middle. DNA for the CDR3: TGTGCCAGCAGCCCCGACTACAATGAGCAGTTCTTC. The encoded protein is CASSPDYNEQFF.

The CDR3 sequence is CASSNPDYRKETQYF. CDR3 nucleotides: TGTGCCAGCAGCAACCCGGACTACCGAAAAGAGACCCAGTACTTC. This chain links TRBV6-2 or TRBV6-3 with TRBJ2-5; possible D gene TRBD2, 6 bases. Trimming took 6 bases from V and 3 from J, leaving 17 bases between them. The germline CDR1 and CDR2 sequences are MNHEY and SVGEGT. The CDR3 sequence is 15 residues long.

This clonotype was counted many times. This chain joins TRBV20-1 and TRBJ1-1, with unresolved D. V lost 5 bases and J 5 bases, leaving 18 bases between the germline ends. The CDR3 spans 14 residues. The V gene's germline CDR1 is DFQATT and CDR2 SNEGSKA (reference sequence). The CDR3 loop reads CSALPASKRTEAFF. CDR3 DNA: TGCAGTGCTCTCCCCGCTTCAAAGCGGACTGAAGCTTTCTTT.

V is TRBV20-1 and J is TRBJ1-5; D gene unclear. V was clipped by 1 base and J by 5 bases, with 9 bases between them. This CDR3 comprises 13 residues. Germline-derived CDR1 and CDR2 are DFQATT and SNEGSKA (reference sequence). The CDR3 region is CSARGRADQPQHF. The CDR3 DNA reads as TGCAGTGCTAGAGGGAGGGCGGATCAGCCCCAGCATTTT.

The chain recombines TRBV6-5 with TRBJ1-2; 11 bases agree with TRBD1. J lost 5 bases, V lost 2 bases, and 7 bases had no gene match. This CDR3 has 16 amino acids. CDR1 is MNHEY and CDR2 is SVGAGI in the germline V gene. The CDR3 coding sequence is TGTGCCAGCAGTTACGTGAGGACAGGGGGCGGATATGGCTACACCTTC. Translating gives CASSYVRTGGGYGYTF.

About this clonotype itself: At one end the junction does not follow the germline gene, possibly because of a read error. This rearrangement joins TRBV12-3 or TRBV12-4 to TRBJ1-5; D unresolved. CDR3 size: 13 residues. The CDR3 DNA sequence: TGTGCCGGCAGCTCGGATAGCAATCAGCCCCAGCATTTT. Protein sequence: CAGSSDSNQPQHF.

As concerns this clonotype: At one end, the junction sequence differs from germline, possibly due to a read error. The chain recombines TRBV6-1 with TRBJ2-7, with 15 bases lining up with TRBD2. Germline lookup yields CDR1 MNHNS and CDR2 SASEGT. This CDR3 is built from 18 residues. DNA for the CDR3: TGTGCCAGCAGAAGGGCAGCGGGACTAGCGGGAGGCTCCCACGAGCAGTACTTC. Translating gives CASRRAAGLAGGSHEQYF.

In its sample, this clonotype was seen a few times. This chain connects TRBV6-4 to TRBJ2-4; D unresolved. The CDR3 loop spans 16 amino acids. The V gene lost 6 bases and the J gene lost 3 bases, with 18 bases spanning the gap. Germline V CDR1 and CDR2: MRHNA, SNTAGT. CDR3 DNA: TGTGCCAGCAGGACCTCCTTTTTGGGTCTCAAAAACATTCAGTACTTC. It is translated as CASRTSFLGLKNIQYF.

The chain joins TRBV4-1 to TRBJ1-1, with 7 bases fitting TRBD1. V was pared by 3 bases and J by 8 bases, with 6 bases of the junction left unmatched. Germline V gene lookup returns CDR1 MGHRA and CDR2 YSYEKL. This CDR3 has 13 residues. The CDR3: CASSQGWDREAFF. CDR3 nucleotides: TGCGCCAGCAGCCAGGGGTGGGACAGAGAAGCTTTCTTT.

The CDR3 nucleotides read TGCGCCAGCAGTACCAGGACAGCGGGAGGGCGGTACAATGAGCAGTTCTTC. It specifies CASSTRTAGGRYNEQFF. This chain links TRBV5-1 with TRBJ2-1; 10 nucleotides line up with TRBD2. The CDR3 spans 17 residues. V shed 5 bases and J 4 bases; nucleotides not matched to a gene: 12. The germline V gene encodes CDR1 SGHRS and CDR2 YFSETQ.

This rearrangement joins TRBV5-1 to TRBJ1-2; perhaps TRBD1 as D (6 bases). V lost 0 bases and J 6 bases, leaving 12 bases between the germline ends. The CDR3 is made up of 14 amino acids. Germline CDR1 SGHRS, CDR2 YFSETQ. The CDR3 nucleotides read TGCGCCAGCAGCTTGGAACAGGGAGGGGATGGCTACACCTTC. The encoded protein is CASSLEQGGDGYTF.

This clonotype has more than one count but fewer than ten. The chain has TRBV20-1 and TRBJ2-5; 7 bases map to TRBD1. V shed 3 bases and J 1 base; nucleotides not matched to a gene: 8. Germline CDR1 is DFQATT and CDR2 is SNEGSKA (reference sequence). The CDR3 spans 15 residues. The CDR3 region is CSASITGAIQETQYF. In DNA form, the CDR3 reads TGCAGTGCTAGCATTACAGGGGCGATCCAAGAGACCCAGTACTTC.

This clonotype was recorded many times. V gene TRBV5-1 combines with J gene TRBJ2-7; weak D call: TRBD2 (6 bases). There are 15 residues in the CDR3. V was pared by 4 bases and J by 0 bases, with 14 bases between. Germline V gives CDR1 SGHRS, CDR2 YFSETQ. The CDR3 nucleotides read TGCGCCAGCAGCCGCGGGACTGGGAGCTCCTACGAGCAGTACTTC. This gives the protein CASSRGTGSSYEQYF.

The chain is built from TRBV24-1 and TRBJ2-5, with TRBD2 identical over 12 bases. Per the germline V gene, CDR1 is KGHDR and CDR2 is SFDVKD. Trimming cost V 4 bases and J 4 bases; bases outside gene matches: 3. The CDR3 runs to 15 residues. As DNA, the CDR3 is TGTGCCACCAGTGAACCGGGACTAGCGGGAGAGACCCAGTACTTC. Protein sequence: CATSEPGLAGETQYF.

This clonotype was detected only a few times. The chain is built from TRBV6-2 or TRBV6-3 and TRBJ2-1, with TRBD1 matching 9 bases. V trimming: 6 bases; J trimming: 3 bases; junction bases outside the gene matches: 3. CDR1 is MNHEY, CDR2 SVGEGT, per germline. CDR3 length: 14 residues. The DNA of the CDR3 is TGTGCCAGCAGAAAGACAGGGGGCTACAATGAGCAGTTCTTC. This translates into CASRKTGGYNEQFF.